Listed below are T cell receptor beta chains from one sample, sequenced in a study of CD8+ T cells in alopecia areata. Method: immunoSEQ multiplex PCR; TCRdb's copy keeps in-frame clones and lacks some. The sample holds about 180,000 clones, roughly 46% seen once. Sequenced here: CD8+ T cells sorted from blood, sampled around week 54, from a patient treated with tofacitinib. Receptors were obtained from a human donor with alopecia areata. CDR3s include the opening cysteine and the closing phenylalanine or tryptophan. D genes are given only for firm matches. Expanded clones get a size class; other rows say once, few or many, or leave the size out.

J: TRBJ2-3; size: .; V: TRBV30; D: .; DNA: TGTGCCTGGACAGCAGTGTCACCAACAGATACGCAGTATTTT; CDR3: CAWTAVSPTDTQYF
J: TRBJ2-7; size: .; V: TRBV30; D: TRBD2; DNA: TGTGCCTGGAGTACAGCGGGGTTGGACTACGAGCAGTACTTC; CDR3: CAWSTAGLDYEQYF
J: TRBJ2-5; size: .; V: TRBV7-9; D: .; DNA: TGTGCCAGCACCGCAGGGTTCCAAGAGACCCAGTACTTC; CDR3: CASTAGFQETQYF
J: TRBJ2-5; size: few; V: TRBV7-2; D: .; DNA: TGTGCCAGCAGCCGGGACCGATATCGGGAGACCCAGTACTTC; CDR3: CASSRDRYRETQYF
J: TRBJ1-1; size: .; V: TRBV15; D: TRBD1; DNA: TGTGCCACCAGCAAAGACAGGGCGGTCCAAGCTTTCTTT; CDR3: CATSKDRAVQAFF
J: TRBJ2-7; size: .; V: TRBV5-4; D: .; DNA: TGTGCCAGCAGCCAAGACAGGTCGTACGAGCAGTACTTC; CDR3: CASSQDRSYEQYF
J: TRBJ2-2; size: .; V: TRBV7-9; D: .; DNA: TGTGCCAGCAGCCTGTTGAGGACGGCGAACACCGGGGAGCTGTTTTTT; CDR3: CASSLLRTANTGELFF
J: TRBJ2-1; size: .; V: TRBV4-2; D: TRBD2; DNA: TGTGCCAGCAGCCCGAGGGGCGGGGGGGCCCGGGACAATGAGCAGTTCTTC; CDR3: CASSPRGGGARDNEQFF
J: TRBJ1-5; size: .; V: TRBV10-3; D: TRBD1; DNA: TGTGCCATCAGCATGGACAGGAACAATCAGCCCCAGCATTTT; CDR3: CAISMDRNNQPQHF
J: TRBJ2-7; size: .; V: TRBV29-1; D: TRBD1; DNA: TGCAGCGTTGAGACGGGACAGGGAACTCCCTACGAGCAGTACTTC; CDR3: CSVETGQGTPYEQYF
J: TRBJ2-1; size: few; V: TRBV9; D: .; DNA: TGTGCCAGCAGCGTAGGGCCAGAGCCGGTCAATGAGCAGTTCTTC; CDR3: CASSVGPEPVNEQFF
J: TRBJ1-2; size: .; V: TRBV7-9; D: .; DNA: TGTGCCAGCAGCTTACCCGGGGGCTATGGCTACACCTTC; CDR3: CASSLPGGYGYTF
J: TRBJ1-2; size: .; V: TRBV2; D: TRBD1; DNA: TGTGCCAGCAGACGGGACAGGGCGTATGGCTACACCTTC; CDR3: CASRRDRAYGYTF
J: TRBJ1-1; size: once; V: TRBV4-1; D: .; DNA: TGCGCCAGCAGCCAAGAAGCCGACGGAACTAGGAACACTGAAGCTTTCTTT; CDR3: CASSQEADGTRNTEAFF
J: TRBJ1-1; size: .; V: TRBV4-1; D: .; DNA: TGCGCCAGCAGCCAAGATGGGGTGAACACTGAAGCTTTCTTT; CDR3: CASSQDGVNTEAFF
J: TRBJ2-4; size: .; V: TRBV7-9; D: .; DNA: TGTGCCAGCAGCCCCTCCGGGAGAGCCAAAAACATTCAGTACTTC; CDR3: CASSPSGRAKNIQYF
J: TRBJ1-4; size: .; V: TRBV4-3; D: .; DNA: TGCGCCAGCAGCCAAGTGAGGGGTGAAAAACTGTTTTTT; CDR3: CASSQVRGEKLFF
J: TRBJ1-1; size: once; V: TRBV29-1; D: .; DNA: TGCAGCGTTGGGTTTCGGGCAGGTACTGAAGCTTTCTTT; CDR3: CSVGFRAGTEAFF
J: TRBJ1-1; size: few; V: TRBV5-1; D: .; DNA: TGCGCCAGCCGACCTGATATGAACACTGAAGCTTTCTTT; CDR3: CASRPDMNTEAFF
J: TRBJ1-1; size: .; V: TRBV7-9; D: .; DNA: TGTGCCAGCAGCTTAGGACAGCAGAACACTGAAGCTTTCTTT; CDR3: CASSLGQQNTEAFF
J: TRBJ2-6; size: .; V: TRBV7-9; D: TRBD2; DNA: TGTGCCAGCAGCTTACGGAGTCGACTAGCGGGGGCCAACGTCCTGACTTTC; CDR3: CASSLRSRLAGANVLTF
J: TRBJ1-2; size: .; V: TRBV5-4; D: TRBD1; DNA: TGTGCCAGCAGCGCCGGGACAGGGGGCAACTATGGCTACACCTTC; CDR3: CASSAGTGGNYGYTF
J: TRBJ1-5; size: .; V: TRBV12-2; D: .; DNA: TGTGCAAGTCGCCCCTGCAGGGGGCTTAGCAATCAGCCCCAGCATTTT; CDR3: CASRPCRGLSNQPQHF
J: TRBJ1-1; size: .; V: TRBV2; D: .; DNA: TGTGCCAGCAGTGAAGGAGTGAACACTGAAGCTTTCTTT; CDR3: CASSEGVNTEAFF
J: TRBJ1-3; size: few; V: TRBV2; D: .; DNA: TGTGCCAGCAGTGAGCGAGGAAACACCATATATTTT; CDR3: CASSERGNTIYF
J: TRBJ2-6; size: few; V: TRBV11-2; D: TRBD1; DNA: TGTGCCAGCAGCCACCTCCGGGACAGGGAAGACTCTGGGGCCAACGTCCTGACTTTC; CDR3: CASSHLRDREDSGANVLTF
J: TRBJ2-1; size: .; V: TRBV6-1; D: TRBD1; DNA: TGTGCCAGCAGTGAAGCAGACAGGGCCTACAATGAGCAGTTCTTC; CDR3: CASSEADRAYNEQFF
J: TRBJ2-7; size: .; V: TRBV27; D: TRBD2; DNA: TGTGCCAGCAGTCATATCTCCGGGACTAGCGGCTCCTACGAGCAGTACTTC; CDR3: CASSHISGTSGSYEQYF
J: TRBJ2-1; size: few; V: TRBV7-3; D: .; DNA: TGTGCCAGCAGCTTAACTAGGCTAGCCGGGCTCCATGAGCAGTTCTTC; CDR3: CASSLTRLAGLHEQFF
J: TRBJ1-2; size: .; V: TRBV4-3; D: TRBD1; DNA: TGCGCCAGCAGCCAATCTGGACAGGGTGTCTATGGCTACACCTTC; CDR3: CASSQSGQGVYGYTF
J: TRBJ2-5; size: .; V: TRBV6-5; D: TRBD2; DNA: TGTGCCAGCAGTTACTCGACTAGCGGGGGGGCCCAGACCCAGTACTTC; CDR3: CASSYSTSGGAQTQYF
J: TRBJ1-1; size: .; V: TRBV27; D: .; DNA: TGTGCCAGCCGCACAGGGATGAACACTGAAGCTTTCTTT; CDR3: CASRTGMNTEAFF
J: TRBJ1-1; size: .; V: TRBV4-3; D: .; DNA: TGCGCCAGCAGCCAAGGTCCAGGGAGATTGTCTGAAGCTTTCTTT; CDR3: CASSQGPGRLSEAFF
J: TRBJ2-3; size: few; V: TRBV10-3; D: TRBD1; DNA: TGTGCCATCACCGGGGGACAGGGGACAGATACGCAGTATTTT; CDR3: CAITGGQGTDTQYF
J: TRBJ2-7; size: .; V: TRBV6-1; D: .; DNA: TGTGCCAGCATTGAATGGGCAACCCAAGGCGAGCAGTACTTC; CDR3: CASIEWATQGEQYF
J: TRBJ2-5; size: .; V: TRBV18; D: TRBD1; DNA: TGTGCCAGCTCACCGTTGGGACAGGGAATTTTGGAGACCCAGTACTTC; CDR3: CASSPLGQGILETQYF
J: TRBJ2-5; size: .; V: TRBV30; D: .; DNA: TGTGCCTGGAGTATAGTCCGGGAGACCCAGTACTTC; CDR3: CAWSIVRETQYF
J: TRBJ1-1; size: .; V: TRBV10-3; D: .; DNA: TGTGCCATCAGCCACACAGGGAACACTGAAGCTTTCTTT; CDR3: CAISHTGNTEAFF